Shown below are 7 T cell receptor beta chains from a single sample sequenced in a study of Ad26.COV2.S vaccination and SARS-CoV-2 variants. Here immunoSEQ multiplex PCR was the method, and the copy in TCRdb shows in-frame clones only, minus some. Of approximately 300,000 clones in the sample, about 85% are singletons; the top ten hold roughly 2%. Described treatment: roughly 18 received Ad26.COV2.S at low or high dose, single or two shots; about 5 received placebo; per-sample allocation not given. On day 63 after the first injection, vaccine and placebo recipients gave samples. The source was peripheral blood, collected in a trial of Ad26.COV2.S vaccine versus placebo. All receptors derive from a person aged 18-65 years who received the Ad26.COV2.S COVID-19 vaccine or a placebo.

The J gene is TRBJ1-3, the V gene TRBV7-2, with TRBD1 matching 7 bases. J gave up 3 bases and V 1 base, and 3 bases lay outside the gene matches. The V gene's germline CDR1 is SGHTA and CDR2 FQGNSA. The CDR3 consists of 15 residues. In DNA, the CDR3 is TGTGCCAGCAGCTTAGAGGGGGCGCGTGGAAACACCATATATTTT. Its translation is CASSLEGARGNTIYF. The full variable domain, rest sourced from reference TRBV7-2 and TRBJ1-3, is GAGVSQSPSNKVTEKGKDVELRCDPISGHTALYWYRQSLGQGLEFLIYFQGNSAPDKSGLPSDRFSAERTGGSVSTLTIQRTQQEDSAVYLCASSLEGARGNTIYFGEGSWLTVV.

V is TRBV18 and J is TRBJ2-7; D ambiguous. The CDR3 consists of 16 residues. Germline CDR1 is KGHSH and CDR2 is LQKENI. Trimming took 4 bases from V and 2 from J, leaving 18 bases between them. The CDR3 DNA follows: TGTGCCAGCTCACGGCCCGTAGCAGTCGCGACCTACGAGCAGTACTTC. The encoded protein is CASSRPVAVATYEQYF. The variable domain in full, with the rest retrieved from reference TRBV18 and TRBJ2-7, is NAGVMQNPRHLVRRRGQEARLRCSPMKGHSHVYWYRQLPEEGLKFMVYLQKENIIDESGMPKERFSAEFPKEGPSILRIQQVVRGDSAAYFCASSRPVAVATYEQYFGPGTRLTVT.

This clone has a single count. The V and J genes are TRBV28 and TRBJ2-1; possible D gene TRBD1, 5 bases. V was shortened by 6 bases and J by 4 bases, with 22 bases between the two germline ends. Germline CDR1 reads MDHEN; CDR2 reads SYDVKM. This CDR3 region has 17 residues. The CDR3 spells CASSPKADRDLYNEQFF. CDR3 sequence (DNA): TGTGCCAGCAGCCCTAAAGCAGACAGAGATCTTTACAATGAGCAGTTCTTC.

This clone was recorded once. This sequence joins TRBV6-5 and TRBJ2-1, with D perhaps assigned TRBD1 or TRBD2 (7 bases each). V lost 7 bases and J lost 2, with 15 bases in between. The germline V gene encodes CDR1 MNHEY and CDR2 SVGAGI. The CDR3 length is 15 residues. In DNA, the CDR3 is TGTGCCAGCACCATAAGCGGGACAGCCTACAATGAGCAGTTCTTC. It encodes CASTISGTAYNEQFF.

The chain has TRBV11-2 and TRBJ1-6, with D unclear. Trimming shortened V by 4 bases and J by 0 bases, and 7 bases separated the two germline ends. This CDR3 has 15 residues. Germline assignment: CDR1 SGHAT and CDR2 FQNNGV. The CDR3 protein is CASSSDNSYNSPLHF. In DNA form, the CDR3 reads TGTGCCAGCAGCTCAGACAACTCCTATAATTCACCCCTCCACTTT.

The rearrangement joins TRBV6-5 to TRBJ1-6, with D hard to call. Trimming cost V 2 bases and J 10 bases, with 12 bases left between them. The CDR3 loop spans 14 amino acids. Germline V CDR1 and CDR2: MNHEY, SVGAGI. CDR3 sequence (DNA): TGTGCCAGCAGTTACGGTCTGGTCGGATCACCCCTCCACTTT. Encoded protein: CASSYGLVGSPLHF.

The CDR3 protein is CASRYSTGGYYGYTF. Here the CDR3 DNA reads TGTGCCAGCAGGTACTCGACAGGGGGCTACTATGGCTACACCTTC. V usage is TRBV11-2 and J usage is TRBJ1-2; 10 bases are a match to TRBD1. V shed 6 bases and J 3 bases; nucleotides not matched to a gene: 7. Germline CDR1 reads SGHAT; CDR2 reads FQNNGV. The CDR3 is 15 residues long.